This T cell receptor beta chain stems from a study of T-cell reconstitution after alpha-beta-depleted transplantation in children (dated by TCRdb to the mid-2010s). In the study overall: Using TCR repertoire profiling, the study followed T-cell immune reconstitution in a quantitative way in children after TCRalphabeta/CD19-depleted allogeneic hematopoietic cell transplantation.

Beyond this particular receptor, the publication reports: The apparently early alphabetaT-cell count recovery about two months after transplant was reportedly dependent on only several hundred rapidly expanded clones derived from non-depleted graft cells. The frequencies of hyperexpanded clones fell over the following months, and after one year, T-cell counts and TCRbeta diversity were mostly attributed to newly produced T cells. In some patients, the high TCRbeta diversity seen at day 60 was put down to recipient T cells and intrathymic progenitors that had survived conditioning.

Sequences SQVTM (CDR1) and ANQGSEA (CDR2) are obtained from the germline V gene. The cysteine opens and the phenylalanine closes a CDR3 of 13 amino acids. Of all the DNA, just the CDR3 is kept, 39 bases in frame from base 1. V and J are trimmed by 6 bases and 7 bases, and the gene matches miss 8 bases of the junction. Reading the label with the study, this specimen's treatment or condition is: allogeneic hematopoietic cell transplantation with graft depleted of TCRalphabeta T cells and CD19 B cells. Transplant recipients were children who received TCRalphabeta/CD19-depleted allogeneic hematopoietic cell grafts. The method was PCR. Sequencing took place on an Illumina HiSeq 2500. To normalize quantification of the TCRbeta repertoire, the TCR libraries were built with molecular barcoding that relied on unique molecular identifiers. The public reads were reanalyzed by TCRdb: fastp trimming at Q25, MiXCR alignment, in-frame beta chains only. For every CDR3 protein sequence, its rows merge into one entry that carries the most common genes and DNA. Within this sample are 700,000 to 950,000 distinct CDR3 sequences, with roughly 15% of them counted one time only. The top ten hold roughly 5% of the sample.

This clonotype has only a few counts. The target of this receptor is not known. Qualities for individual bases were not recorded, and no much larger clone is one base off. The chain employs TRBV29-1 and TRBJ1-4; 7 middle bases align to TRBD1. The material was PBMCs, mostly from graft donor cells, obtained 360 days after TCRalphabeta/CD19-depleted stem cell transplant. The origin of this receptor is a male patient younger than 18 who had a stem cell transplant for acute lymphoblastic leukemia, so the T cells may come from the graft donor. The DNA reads TGCAGCGTAGGGGACAGAGCCCTTGAAAAACTGTTTTTT. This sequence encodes CSVGDRALEKLFF.